The 9 T cell receptor beta chains reported below all come from one sample, sequenced in a study of read filtering for tumor transcriptome and immune sequencing. Molecular barcoded adaptors covering alpha/delta and beta/gamma chains were used on roughly 400 ng RNA. Using its own MiXCR run on the reads, TCRdb lists one record per CDR3 protein. The sample carries some 140,000 distinct CDR3 sequences, approximately 13% recorded once. Sample: a population of CD138-negative cells sorted from bone marrow. All receptors derive from a donor over 35 with multiple myeloma.

This clonotype was detected ten times or more. The genes are TRBV18 and TRBJ2-1; D possibly corresponds to TRBD2 (6 bases). Germline V gives CDR1 KGHSH, CDR2 LQKENI. The V and J ends lost 8 bases and 6 bases respectively, with 14 bases between them. This CDR3 contains 13 residues. The CDR3 DNA reads TGTGCCAGCAGCCCAGGGACTCCCAATGAGCAGTTCTTC. Residues: CASSPGTPNEQFF.

This clonotype has at least ten counts. The chain carries TRBV4-1 and TRBJ2-7, with 8 positions matching TRBD1. V was clipped by 3 bases and J by 0 bases; unmatched bases: 4. Germline V CDR1 and CDR2: MGHRA, YSYEKL. The CDR3 extends over 15 amino acids. Written as DNA, the CDR3 is TGCGCCAGCAGCCAGACAGGGGCACGCTCCTACGAGCAGTACTTC. This sequence encodes CASSQTGARSYEQYF.

As for this clonotype: A much larger clone differs by one base, so this may be a read error. The chain has TRBV11-2 and TRBJ2-5, with 11 bases that match TRBD2. Germline-derived CDR1 and CDR2 are SGHAT and FQNNGV. This CDR3 has 16 residues. The CDR3 DNA is TGTGCCAGCAGCTTAGAACTAGCGGGAGAGGGGGAGACCCGGTACTTC. It yields the protein CASSLELAGEGETRYF. Based on the CDR3 plus reference TRBV11-2 and TRBJ2-5, the full variable domain is EAGVAQSPRYKIIEKRQSVAFWCNPISGHATLYWYQQILGQGPKLLIQFQNNGVVDDSQLPKDRFSAERLKGVDSTLKIQPAKLEDSAVYLCASSLELAGEGETRYFGPGTRLLVL.

This clonotype has just one count. Just one base apart from a much larger clone, this may be a read error. The chain has TRBV12-3 or TRBV12-4 and TRBJ2-4; D is perhaps TRBD2 (5 bases). Trimming stripped 3 bases from V and 0 bases from J, with 9 bases between. The length of the CDR3 is 15 residues. CDR3 sequence reads: CASSLRVLAKNIQYF. The CDR3 DNA sequence: TGTGCCAGCAGTTTGAGGGTACTAGCCAAAAACATTCAGTACTTC.

This clonotype has a handful of counts. The chain employs TRBV3-2 and TRBJ2-5; TRBD2 is taken as the D call from the table, unchecked against the DNA. TRBV3-2 represents a pseudogene. The CDR3 loop spans 15 amino acids. The CDR3 nucleotides read TGTGCCAGCAGCCAAGAACGGGAGCCTCGAGAGACCCAGTACTTC. As protein: CASSQEREPRETQYF.

This clonotype was recorded many times. The chain is built from TRBV28 and TRBJ2-5; no reliable D call. This CDR3 region has 12 residues. Germline CDR1 is MDHEN and CDR2 is SYDVKM. The ends were cut back, 2 bases at V and 5 bases at J, with 6 bases in the middle. CDR3 residues: CASSLGVETQYF. CDR3 DNA sequence: TGTGCCAGCAGTTTAGGGGTGGAGACCCAGTACTTC.

This clonotype has at least ten counts. The chain links TRBV4-2 to TRBJ2-2; TRBD2 matches at 7 bases. The CDR3 consists of 15 residues. Germline V CDR1 and CDR2: LGHNA, YNFKEQ. The V gene end was trimmed by 5 bases and the J gene end by 2 bases; junction bases not matched to a gene: 5. The CDR3 sequence is CASSLTSFNTGELFF. In DNA form, the CDR3 reads TGTGCCAGCAGCTTGACTAGCTTTAACACCGGGGAGCTGTTTTTT.

This clonotype was picked up many times. CDR3 nucleotide sequence: TGTGCCAGCAGCTTAGGTTGGACAGGGTTCGATGAGCAGTTCTTC. Protein product: CASSLGWTGFDEQFF. The V and J genes are TRBV7-7 and TRBJ2-1; 8 nucleotides align to TRBD1. Germline values: CDR1 SSHAT, CDR2 FNYEAQ (reference sequence). Trimming took 1 base from V and 8 from J; bases not matched to a gene: 7. The CDR3 covers 15 residues.

The table lists this clonotype with a few counts. The chain couples TRBV13 to TRBJ2-5; 8 bases are a match to TRBD2. Germline trimming cut 6 bases from V and 1 base from J; bases unmatched to any gene: 7. Germline CDR1 reads PRHDT; CDR2 reads FYEKMQ (reference sequence). The CDR3 consists of 15 residues. CDR3 sequence (DNA): TGTGCCAGCAGGGGGGCGGGGGGCCTCCAAGAGACCCAGTACTTC. Translating gives CASRGAGGLQETQYF.